The source of this TCR beta chain is a study of response to subunit inactivated influenza vaccine. TCRdb processed the RT-PCR reads anew with MiXCR; each CDR3 protein has one entry. The sample holds roughly 500,000 distinct CDR3 sequences; roughly 23% are singletons and the top ten take 2.5% to 3%. This CDR3 region has 13 residues. V was clipped by 6 bases and J by 4 bases, with 15 bases between them. Germline CDR1 reads DFQATT; CDR2 reads SNEGSKA (reference sequence). These data were also filed under a second study, of T cells expressing NK-cell markers. From that paper: Making the TCR beta cDNA relied on 5'RACE template switching with UMIs. The TCR beta repertoires originated in sorted CD3+CD56+NKG2C+, CD3+CD56+NKG2C- and CD3+CD56-NKG2C+ T cells. Seven sequenced donors out of eight were HCMV-seropositive, one seronegative. About six of the donors carried dominant NKG2C+ clonotypes that took up 1.0-7.0% of their CD8+ T cells. These same clonotypes (in several donors) also led the CD3+CD56-NKG2C+ fraction.

The receptor was isolated from a middle-aged man who received an inactivated influenza vaccine. This chain uses TRBV20-1 with TRBJ1-2; TRBD1 is a possible D gene (6 bases). Specimen: CD4+ T cells sorted from PBMCs, collected 11 to 12 days after vaccination. The DNA for the CDR3 is TGCAGTGCCAAGGGGGGGGGTTCCTATGGCTACACCTTC. Its translation: CSAKGGGSYGYTF.